This T cell receptor (beta chain) was captured in a study of human T cells and chemical hapten exposure. About the study: Upper-back patch tests with 0.01% DPC were read at 6 days. Whole-study findings and limits: Expanded TCRs were compared with controls, and the expanded TCRs formed significantly more large CDR3 similarity clusters. With regard to DPC sensitization, TCRs above 1 in 1000 frequency did not change.

V was pared by 1 base and J by 7 bases, with 3 bases of the junction left unmatched. The CDR3 is 15 amino acids. The V gene's germline CDR1 is SGHNT and CDR2 YYREEE (reference sequence). Time point of the sample: pre-sensitization, week 0. Treatment in this sample: therapeutic diphenylcyclopropenone sensitization with weekly scalp DPC. Authors' data handling: TCRs per sample had a median of roughly 96,000 and ranged from roughly 20,000 to 700,000. TCRdb redid the calling of the RACE reads with MiXCR, one entry per CDR3 protein. These V and J calls derive from TCRdb rather than the authors' analysis. The data contain 200,000 to 300,000 distinct CDR3 sequences, 7% to 10% of them seen just once; the ten biggest clones take up 2% to 3%. This clonotype was detected many times. Its antigen is undetermined.

The TCR sequence derives from a woman between 35 and 50 years old with alopecia areata. Some clones in this sample may be carry-over from other donors' samples. This specimen was whole blood, taken in connection with sensitization to the hapten diphenylcyclopropenone (DPC). The chain combines TRBV5-4 with TRBJ2-1, with 12 bases aligning to TRBD2. This chain's CDR3 is CASSLLTSGSNEQFF. The CDR3 nucleotides read TGTGCCAGCAGCTTGTTGACTAGCGGGAGTAATGAGCAGTTCTTC.